A selection of T cell receptor beta chains follows, all from one sample in a study of T cell repertoires in cytomegalovirus infection. TCRdb re-derived calls from the reads in MiXCR, one entry per CDR3 protein. The table lists 700,000 to 950,000 distinct CDR3 sequences, 30% to 35% of them singletons, with under 15% in the top ten. The antigens for these receptors are not known. The input for sequencing was cultured CD8+ T cells from PBMCs, taken from culture after CMV antigen stimulation. Every receptor here comes from a human donor in good health (CMV status not recorded). Some clones in this sample may be carry-over from other donors' samples. The CDR3 runs from the conserved cysteine through the conserved F or W. A D gene is named only where the DNA matches it firmly. Clone size is given for some rows only: seen once, a few or many times, or a class if the clone is expanded.

j_call | clone_size | v_call | d_call | cdr3_nt | cdr3_aa
TRBJ1-2 | . | TRBV2 | . | TGTGCCAGCAATCGCGAGGGGATCGGGAACTATGGCTACACCTTC | CASNREGIGNYGYTF
TRBJ1-1 | . | TRBV19 | . | TGTGCCAGTAGTATACTGGGGACGGCCACTGAAGCTTTCTTT | CASSILGTATEAFF
TRBJ1-4 | . | TRBV27 | . | TGTGCCAGCAGTTTATCGATAATGGGAGGGTCAAATGAAAAACTGTTTTTT | CASSLSIMGGSNEKLFF
TRBJ1-5 | . | TRBV27 | . | TGTGCCAGCAGTTTAAGCGCAGGGGCGCAATCTCAGCCCCAGCATTTT | CASSLSAGAQSQPQHF
TRBJ2-1 | many | TRBV7-9 | . | TGTGCCAGCAGCGTCCCGGGACAAGACCTCAATGAGCAGTTCTTC | CASSVPGQDLNEQFF
TRBJ1-5 | . | TRBV7-6 | . | TGTGCCAGCAGCCCAGGACAGAAAAATCAGCCCCAGCATTTT | CASSPGQKNQPQHF
TRBJ2-1 | few | TRBV2 | . | TGTGCCAGCAACCCCCCGAGAGGGTCGTTACTCCCCAATGAGCAGTTCTTC | CASNPPRGSLLPNEQFF
TRBJ2-1 | . | TRBV7-9 | TRBD1 | TGTGCCAGCAGCGTAGGGCCTGAGGGGGCCGATGAGCAGTTCTTC | CASSVGPEGADEQFF
TRBJ2-1 | . | TRBV6-5 | . | TGTGCCAGCAGGATACAGGGGCGGGGTAGCTCCTACAATGAGCAGTTCTTC | CASRIQGRGSSYNEQFF
TRBJ2-1 | . | TRBV6-1 | . | TGTGCCAGCAGTGAGGAGGAAAGCTCCTACAATGAGCAGTTCTTC | CASSEEESSYNEQFF
TRBJ1-1 | . | TRBV28 | . | TGTGCCAGCAGCTCCGAGAGGAGCACTGAAGCTTTCTTT | CASSSERSTEAFF
TRBJ2-1 | . | TRBV12-5 | . | TGTGCTAGTGACCGGGGTAGGGGAAGAAATGAGCAGTTCTTC | CASDRGRGRNEQFF
TRBJ1-5 | . | TRBV6-6 | . | TGTGCCAGCAGCACAGTCCCCAATCAGCCCCAGCATTTT | CASSTVPNQPQHF
TRBJ1-4 | . | TRBV11-2 | . | TGTGCCAGCAGCTTATCGCCCTCGGAGGGAGAAAAACTGTTTTTT | CASSLSPSEGEKLFF
TRBJ2-3 | few | TRBV27 | TRBD1 | TGTGCCAGCAGTTTGACCTCCCGGGACAGGGGCCCCACAGATACGCAGTATTTT | CASSLTSRDRGPTDTQYF